This T cell receptor (beta chain) is drawn from a study of identical twins. Notes on the study in general: Invariant cells of the MAIT and iNKT types might have partly distorted the zero-insertion analyses.

On this clonotype itself: No antigen is known for it.

From the 5' RACE reads, TCRdb called clonotypes with MiXCR, one entry per CDR3 protein. This sample has 650,000 to 750,000 distinct CDR3 sequences, with approximately 22% found just once. V was shortened by 6 bases and J by 5 bases, with 17 bases between the two germline ends. Looked up from germline, CDR1 is SGDLS and CDR2 is YYNGEE. The length of the CDR3 is 14 residues. This sample was shared with a second study, whose subject was T cells expressing NK-cell markers. Per that paper: Roughly 1.0-7.0% of CD8+ T cells in about six donors belonged to dominant NKG2C+ clonotypes. These same clonotypes (in several donors) also led the CD3+CD56-NKG2C+ fraction.

The clonotype comes from a woman under 30 in good health. The source material was PBMCs. The chain combines TRBV9 with TRBJ2-5; tentatively, D is TRBD1 or TRBD2 (5 bases each). The DNA of the CDR3 is TGTGCCAGCACACGGCAGGGAGATGGGGAGACCCAGTACTTC. Amino acids: CASTRQGDGETQYF.